This T cell receptor (beta chain) appears in the sequencing data of a study of blood T cell repertoires in COVID-19. A word on this clone: At one boundary the junction diverges from the germline segment, which might be a read error.

Sequencing was performed with immunoSEQ multiplex PCR; in TCRdb, only in-frame clones are kept and a portion is missing. Among under 200,000 clones listed, around 89% were seen once. This TCR was recovered from a man aged 35-49 years with active or convalescent COVID-19. What was sequenced was peripheral blood.

The CDR3 sequence is CASSFLQGGTFYEQYF. The DNA of the CDR3 is TGTGCTAGCAGCTTTCTCCAGGGCGGGACTTTCTACGAGCAGTACTTC. V is TRBV7-7 and J is TRBJ2-7; maybe TRBD2 (6 bases). Germline values: CDR1 SSHAT, CDR2 FNYEAQ (reference sequence). The CDR3 runs 16 residues.